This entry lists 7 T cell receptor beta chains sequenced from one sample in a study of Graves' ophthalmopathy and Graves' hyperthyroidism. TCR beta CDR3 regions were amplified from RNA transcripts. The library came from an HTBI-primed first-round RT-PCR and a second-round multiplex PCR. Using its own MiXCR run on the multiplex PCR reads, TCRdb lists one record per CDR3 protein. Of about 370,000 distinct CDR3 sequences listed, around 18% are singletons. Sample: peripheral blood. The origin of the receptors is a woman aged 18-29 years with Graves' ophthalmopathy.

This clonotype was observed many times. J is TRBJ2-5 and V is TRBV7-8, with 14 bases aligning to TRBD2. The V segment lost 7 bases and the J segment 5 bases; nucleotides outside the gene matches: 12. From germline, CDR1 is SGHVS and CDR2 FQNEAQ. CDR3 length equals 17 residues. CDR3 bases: TGTGCCAGCACCCAGAGAGGGACTAGCGGGAGTGGGGAGACCCAGTACTTC. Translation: CASTQRGTSGSGETQYF.

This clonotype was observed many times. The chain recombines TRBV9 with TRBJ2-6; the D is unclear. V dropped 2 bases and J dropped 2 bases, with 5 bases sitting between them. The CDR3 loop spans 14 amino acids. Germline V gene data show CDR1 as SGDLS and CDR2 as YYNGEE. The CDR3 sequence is CASSVGPGANVLTF. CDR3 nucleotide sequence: TGTGCCAGCAGCGTGGGCCCTGGGGCCAACGTCCTGACTTTC.

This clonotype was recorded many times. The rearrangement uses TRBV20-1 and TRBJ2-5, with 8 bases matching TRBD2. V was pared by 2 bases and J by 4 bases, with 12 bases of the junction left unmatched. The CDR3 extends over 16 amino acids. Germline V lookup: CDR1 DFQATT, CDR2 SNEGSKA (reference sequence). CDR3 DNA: TGCAGTGCTAGACGGTCCCCTTTCGCGGGAGGAGAGACCCAGTACTTC. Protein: CSARRSPFAGGETQYF.

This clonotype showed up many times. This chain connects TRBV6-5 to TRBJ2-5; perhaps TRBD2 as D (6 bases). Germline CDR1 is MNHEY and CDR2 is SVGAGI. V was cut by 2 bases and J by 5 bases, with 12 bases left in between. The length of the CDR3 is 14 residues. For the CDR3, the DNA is TGTGCCAGCAGTTACGGCACTAGCTGGGAGACCCAGTACTTC. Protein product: CASSYGTSWETQYF.

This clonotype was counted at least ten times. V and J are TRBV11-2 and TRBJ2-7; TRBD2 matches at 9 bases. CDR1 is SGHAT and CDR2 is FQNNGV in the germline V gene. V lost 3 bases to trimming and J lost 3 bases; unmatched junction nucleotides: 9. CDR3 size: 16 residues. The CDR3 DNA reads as TGTGCCAGCAGCTTTTCCCCTGGACTAGCGCTCTACGAGCAGTACTTC. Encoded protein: CASSFSPGLALYEQYF. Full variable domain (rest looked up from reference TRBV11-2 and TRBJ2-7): EAGVAQSPRYKIIEKRQSVAFWCNPISGHATLYWYQQILGQGPKLLIQFQNNGVVDDSQLPKDRFSAERLKGVDSTLKIQPAKLEDSAVYLCASSFSPGLALYEQYFGPGTRLTVT.

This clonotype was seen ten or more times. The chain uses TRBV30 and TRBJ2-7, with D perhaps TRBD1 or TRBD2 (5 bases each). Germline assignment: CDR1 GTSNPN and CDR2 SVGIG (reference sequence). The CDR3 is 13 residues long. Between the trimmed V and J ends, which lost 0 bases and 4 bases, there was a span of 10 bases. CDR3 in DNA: TGTGCCTGGAGTGTGGGGGACCAATACGAGCAGTACTTC. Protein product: CAWSVGDQYEQYF.

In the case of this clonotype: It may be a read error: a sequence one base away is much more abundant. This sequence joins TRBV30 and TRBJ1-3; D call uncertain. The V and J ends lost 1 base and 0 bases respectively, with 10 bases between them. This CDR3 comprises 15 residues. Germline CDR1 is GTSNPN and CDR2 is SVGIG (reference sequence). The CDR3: CAWSARIRSGNTIYF. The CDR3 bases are TGTGCCTGGAGTGCCCGCATTCGCTCTGGAAACACCATATATTTT.